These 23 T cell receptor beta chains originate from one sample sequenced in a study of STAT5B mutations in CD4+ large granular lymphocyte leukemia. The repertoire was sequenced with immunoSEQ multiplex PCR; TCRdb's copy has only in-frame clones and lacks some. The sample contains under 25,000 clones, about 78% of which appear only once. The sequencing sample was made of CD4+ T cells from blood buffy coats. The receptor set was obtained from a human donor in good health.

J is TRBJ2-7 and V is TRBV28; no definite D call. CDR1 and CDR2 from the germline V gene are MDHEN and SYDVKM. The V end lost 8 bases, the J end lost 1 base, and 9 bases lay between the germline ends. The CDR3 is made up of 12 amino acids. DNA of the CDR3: TGTGCCAGCCGGGCGGCTTCCTACGAGCAGTACTTC. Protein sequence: CASRAASYEQYF.

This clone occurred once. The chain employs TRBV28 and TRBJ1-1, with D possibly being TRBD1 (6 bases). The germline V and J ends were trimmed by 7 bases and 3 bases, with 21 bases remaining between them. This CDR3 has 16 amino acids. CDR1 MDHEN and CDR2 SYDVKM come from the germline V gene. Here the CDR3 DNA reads TGTGCCAGCACCGAGCCCAAAAACAGGGTTCACACTGAAGCTTTCTTT. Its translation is CASTEPKNRVHTEAFF.

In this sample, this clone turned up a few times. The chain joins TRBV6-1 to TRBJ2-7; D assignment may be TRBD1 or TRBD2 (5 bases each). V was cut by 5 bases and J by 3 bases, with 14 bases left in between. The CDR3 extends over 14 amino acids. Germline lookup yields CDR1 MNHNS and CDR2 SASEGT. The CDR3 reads CASSRDPSGYEQYF. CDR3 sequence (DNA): TGTGCCAGCAGTCGGGACCCTTCGGGCTACGAGCAGTACTTC.

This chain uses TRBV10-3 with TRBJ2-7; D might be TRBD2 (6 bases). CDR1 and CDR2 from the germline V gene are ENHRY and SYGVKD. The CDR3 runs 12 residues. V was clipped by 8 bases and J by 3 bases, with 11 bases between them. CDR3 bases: TGTGCCATCTCCCGGGGGAACTACGAGCAGTACTTC. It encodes CAISRGNYEQYF.

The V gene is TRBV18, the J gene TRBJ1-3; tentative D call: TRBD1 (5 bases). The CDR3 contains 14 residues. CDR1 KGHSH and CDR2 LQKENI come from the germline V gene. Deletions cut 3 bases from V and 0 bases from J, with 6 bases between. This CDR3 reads CASSPDNSGNTIYF. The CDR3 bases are TGTGCCAGCTCACCGGACAACTCTGGAAACACCATATATTTT.

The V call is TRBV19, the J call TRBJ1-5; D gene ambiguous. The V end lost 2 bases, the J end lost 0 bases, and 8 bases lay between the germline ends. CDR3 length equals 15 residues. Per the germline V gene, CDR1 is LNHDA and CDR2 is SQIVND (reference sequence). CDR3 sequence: CASSISRNSNQPQHF. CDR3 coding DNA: TGTGCCAGTAGTATAAGCAGAAATAGCAATCAGCCCCAGCATTTT.

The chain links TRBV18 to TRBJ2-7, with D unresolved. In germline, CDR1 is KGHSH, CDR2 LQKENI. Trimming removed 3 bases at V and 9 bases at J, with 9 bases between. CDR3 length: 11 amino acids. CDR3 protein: CASSPDVRQYF. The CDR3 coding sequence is TGTGCCAGCTCACCGGACGTACGGCAGTACTTC.

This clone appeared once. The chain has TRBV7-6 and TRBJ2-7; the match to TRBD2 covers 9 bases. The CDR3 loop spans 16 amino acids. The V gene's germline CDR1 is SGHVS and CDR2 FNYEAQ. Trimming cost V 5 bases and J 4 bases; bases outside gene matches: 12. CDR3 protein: CASSPWGGGASYEQYF. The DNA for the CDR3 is TGTGCCAGCAGCCCCTGGGGCGGGGGGGCCTCATACGAGCAGTACTTC.

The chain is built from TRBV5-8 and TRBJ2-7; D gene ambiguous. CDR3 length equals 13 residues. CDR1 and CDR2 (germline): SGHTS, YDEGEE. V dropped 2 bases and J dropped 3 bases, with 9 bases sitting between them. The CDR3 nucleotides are TGTGCCAGCAGCTTCGGCTTTCTCTACGAGCAGTACTTC. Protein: CASSFGFLYEQYF.

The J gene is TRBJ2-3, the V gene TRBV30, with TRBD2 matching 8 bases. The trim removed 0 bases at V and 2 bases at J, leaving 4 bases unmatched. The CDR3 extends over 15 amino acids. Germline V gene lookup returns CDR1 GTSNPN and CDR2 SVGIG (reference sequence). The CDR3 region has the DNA TGTGCCTGGAGTGTACACGGGGGGGCCACAGATACGCAGTATTTT. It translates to CAWSVHGGATDTQYF.

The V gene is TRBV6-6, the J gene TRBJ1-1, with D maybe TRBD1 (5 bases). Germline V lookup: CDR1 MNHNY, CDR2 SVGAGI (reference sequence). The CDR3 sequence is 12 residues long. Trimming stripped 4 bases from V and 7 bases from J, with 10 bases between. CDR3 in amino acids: CASSFTGREAFF. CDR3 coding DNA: TGTGCCAGCAGTTTTACGGGACGTGAAGCTTTCTTT.

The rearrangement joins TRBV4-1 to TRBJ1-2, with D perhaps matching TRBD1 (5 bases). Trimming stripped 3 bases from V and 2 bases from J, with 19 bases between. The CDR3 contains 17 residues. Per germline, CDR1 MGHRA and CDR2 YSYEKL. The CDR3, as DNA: TGCGCCAGCAGCCAGGGCTATGCGGGACGGAACAACTATGGCTACACCTTC. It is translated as CASSQGYAGRNNYGYTF.

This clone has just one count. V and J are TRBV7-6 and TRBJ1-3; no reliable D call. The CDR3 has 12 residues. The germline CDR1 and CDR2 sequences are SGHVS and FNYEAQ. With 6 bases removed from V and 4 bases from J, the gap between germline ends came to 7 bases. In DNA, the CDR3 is TGTGCCAGCAGGGATAGGGGAAACACCATATATTTT. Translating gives CASRDRGNTIYF.

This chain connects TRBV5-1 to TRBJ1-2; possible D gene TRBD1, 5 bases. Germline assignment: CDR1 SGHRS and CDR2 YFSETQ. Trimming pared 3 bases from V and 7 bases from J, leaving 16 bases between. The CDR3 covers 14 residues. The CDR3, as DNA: TGCGCCAGCAGCTCCTGGACACTCTCCGCTGGCTACACCTTC. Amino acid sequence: CASSSWTLSAGYTF.

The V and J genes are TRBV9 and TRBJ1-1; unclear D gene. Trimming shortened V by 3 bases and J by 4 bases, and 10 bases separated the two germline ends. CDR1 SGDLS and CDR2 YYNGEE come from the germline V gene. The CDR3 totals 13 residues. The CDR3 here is CASSEFSSTEAFF. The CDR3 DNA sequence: TGTGCCAGCAGCGAATTCAGTAGCACTGAAGCTTTCTTT.

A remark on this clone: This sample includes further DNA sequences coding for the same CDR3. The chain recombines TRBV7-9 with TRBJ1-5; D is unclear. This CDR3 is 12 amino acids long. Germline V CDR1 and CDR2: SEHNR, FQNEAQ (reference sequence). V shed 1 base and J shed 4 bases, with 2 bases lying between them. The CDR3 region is CASSLDNQPQHF. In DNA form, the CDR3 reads TGTGCCAGCAGCTTAGATAATCAGCCCCAGCATTTT.

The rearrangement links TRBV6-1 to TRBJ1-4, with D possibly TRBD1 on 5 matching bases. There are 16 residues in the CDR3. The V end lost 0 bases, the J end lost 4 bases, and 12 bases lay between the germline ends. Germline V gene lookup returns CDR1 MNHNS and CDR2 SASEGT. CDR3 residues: CASSEAPTVLNEKLFF. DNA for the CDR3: TGTGCCAGCAGTGAAGCACCGACAGTGCTTAATGAAAAACTGTTTTTT.

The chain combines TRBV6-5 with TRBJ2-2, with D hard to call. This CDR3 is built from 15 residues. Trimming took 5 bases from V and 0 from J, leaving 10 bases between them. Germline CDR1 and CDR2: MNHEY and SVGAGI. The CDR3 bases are TGTGCCAGCAGTAGGCTTCCCGCGAACACCGGGGAGCTGTTTTTT. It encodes CASSRLPANTGELFF.

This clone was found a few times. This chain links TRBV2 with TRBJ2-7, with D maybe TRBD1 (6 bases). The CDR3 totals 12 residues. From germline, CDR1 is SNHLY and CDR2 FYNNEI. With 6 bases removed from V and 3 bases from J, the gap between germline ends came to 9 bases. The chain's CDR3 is CASRGQSYEQYF. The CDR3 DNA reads TGTGCCAGCAGAGGACAGAGCTACGAGCAGTACTTC. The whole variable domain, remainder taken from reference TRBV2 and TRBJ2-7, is EPEVTQTPSHQVTQMGQEVILRCVPISNHLYFYWYRQILGQKVEFLVSFYNNEISEKSEIFDDQFSVERPDGSNFTLKIRSTKLEDSAMYFCASRGQSYEQYFGPGTRLTVT.

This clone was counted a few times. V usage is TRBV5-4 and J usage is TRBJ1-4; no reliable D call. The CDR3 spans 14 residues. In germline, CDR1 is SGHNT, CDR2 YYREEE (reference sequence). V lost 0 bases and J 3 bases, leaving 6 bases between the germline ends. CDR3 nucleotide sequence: TGTGCCAGCAGCTTGGATGGGGCTAATGAAAAACTGTTTTTT. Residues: CASSLDGANEKLFF.

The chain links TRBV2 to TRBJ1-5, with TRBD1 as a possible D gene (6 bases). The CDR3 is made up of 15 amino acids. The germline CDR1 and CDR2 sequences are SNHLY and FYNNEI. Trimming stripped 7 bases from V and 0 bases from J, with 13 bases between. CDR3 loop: CASKKGGASNQPQHF. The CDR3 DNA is TGTGCCAGCAAGAAGGGGGGGGCTAGCAATCAGCCCCAGCATTTT.

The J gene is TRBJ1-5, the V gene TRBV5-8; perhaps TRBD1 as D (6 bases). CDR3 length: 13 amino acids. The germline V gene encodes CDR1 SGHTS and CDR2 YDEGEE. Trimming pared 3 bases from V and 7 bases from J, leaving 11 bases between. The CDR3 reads CASSSTGQQPQHF. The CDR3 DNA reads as TGTGCCAGCAGCTCTACAGGGCAGCAGCCCCAGCATTTT.

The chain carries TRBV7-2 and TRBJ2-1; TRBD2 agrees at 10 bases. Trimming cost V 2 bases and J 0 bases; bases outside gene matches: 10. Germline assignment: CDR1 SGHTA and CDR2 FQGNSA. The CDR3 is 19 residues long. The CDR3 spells CASSLRVGAGGSSYNEQFF. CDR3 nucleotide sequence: TGTGCCAGCAGCTTAAGGGTCGGAGCGGGGGGGAGCTCCTACAATGAGCAGTTCTTC.